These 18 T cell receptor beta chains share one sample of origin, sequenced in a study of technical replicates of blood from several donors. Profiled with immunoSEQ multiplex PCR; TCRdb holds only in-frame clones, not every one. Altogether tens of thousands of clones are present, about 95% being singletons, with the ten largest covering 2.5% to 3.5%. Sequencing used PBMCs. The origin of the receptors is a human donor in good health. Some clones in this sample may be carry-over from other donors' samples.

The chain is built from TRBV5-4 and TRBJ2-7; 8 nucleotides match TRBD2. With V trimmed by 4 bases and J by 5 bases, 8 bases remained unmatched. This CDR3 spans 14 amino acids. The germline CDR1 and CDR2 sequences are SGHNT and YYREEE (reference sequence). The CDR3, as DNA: TGTGCCAGCAGCGACCGGGGGGGCGAGCACGAGCAGTACTTC. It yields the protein CASSDRGGEHEQYF.

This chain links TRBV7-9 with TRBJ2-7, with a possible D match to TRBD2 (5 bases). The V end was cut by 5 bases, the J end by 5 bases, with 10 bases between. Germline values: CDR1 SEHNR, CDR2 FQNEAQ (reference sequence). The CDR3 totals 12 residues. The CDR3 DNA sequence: TGTGCCAGCAGCCCTGGGAGCAACGAGCAGTACTTC. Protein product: CASSPGSNEQYF.

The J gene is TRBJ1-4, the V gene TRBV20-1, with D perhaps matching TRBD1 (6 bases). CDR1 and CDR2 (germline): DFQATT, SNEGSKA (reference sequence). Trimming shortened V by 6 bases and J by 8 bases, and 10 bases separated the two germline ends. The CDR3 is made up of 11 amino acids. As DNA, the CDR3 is TGCAGTGCGCGACAGGAGGAAAAACTGTTTTTT. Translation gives CSARQEEKLFF.

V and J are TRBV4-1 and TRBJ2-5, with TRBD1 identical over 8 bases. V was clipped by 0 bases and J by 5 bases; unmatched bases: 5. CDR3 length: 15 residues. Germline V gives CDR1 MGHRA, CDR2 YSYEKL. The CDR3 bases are TGCGCCAGCAGCCAAGAACGGACAGGGCCGGAGACCCAGTACTTC. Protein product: CASSQERTGPETQYF.

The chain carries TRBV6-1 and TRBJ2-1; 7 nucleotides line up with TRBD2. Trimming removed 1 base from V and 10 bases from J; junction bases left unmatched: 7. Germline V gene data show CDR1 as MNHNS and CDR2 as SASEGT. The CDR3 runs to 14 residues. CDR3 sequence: CASSEVVGRVEQFF. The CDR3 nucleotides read TGTGCCAGCAGTGAAGTGGTTGGGAGGGTCGAGCAGTTCTTC.

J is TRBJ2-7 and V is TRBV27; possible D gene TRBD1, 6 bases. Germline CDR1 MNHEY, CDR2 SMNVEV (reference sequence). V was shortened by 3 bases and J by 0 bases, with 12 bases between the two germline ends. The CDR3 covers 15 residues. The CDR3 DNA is TGTGCCAGCAGTTTCCTGACAGGTGGCTCCTACGAGCAGTACTTC. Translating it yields CASSFLTGGSYEQYF.

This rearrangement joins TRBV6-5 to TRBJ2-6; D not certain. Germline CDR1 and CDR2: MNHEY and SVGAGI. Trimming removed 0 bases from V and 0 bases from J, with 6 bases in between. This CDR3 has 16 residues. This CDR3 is CASSYSWSSGANVLTF. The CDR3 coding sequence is TGTGCCAGCAGTTACTCTTGGAGCTCTGGGGCCAACGTCCTGACTTTC.

The CDR3 here is CASSQETGRNSPLHF. The CDR3 DNA sequence: TGCGCCAGCAGCCAAGAGACAGGGCGGAATTCACCCCTCCACTTT. J is TRBJ1-6 and V is TRBV4-3; 7 nucleotides match TRBD1. J was trimmed by 7 bases and V by 0 bases; bases with no gene match: 3. CDR1 and CDR2 (germline): LGHNA, YSLEER. The CDR3 runs to 15 residues.

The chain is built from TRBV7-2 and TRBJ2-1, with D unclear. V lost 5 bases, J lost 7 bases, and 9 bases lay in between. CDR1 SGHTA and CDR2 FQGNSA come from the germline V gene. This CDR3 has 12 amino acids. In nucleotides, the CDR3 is TGTGCCAGCAGCGCACAGAGAAATGAGCAGTTCTTC. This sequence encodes CASSAQRNEQFF.

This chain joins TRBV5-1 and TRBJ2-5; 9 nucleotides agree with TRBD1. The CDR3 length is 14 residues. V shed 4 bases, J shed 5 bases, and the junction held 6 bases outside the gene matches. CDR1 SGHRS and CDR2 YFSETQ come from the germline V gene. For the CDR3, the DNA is TGCGCCAGCAGCCGGGACAGGGCCCTGGAGACCCAGTACTTC. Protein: CASSRDRALETQYF.

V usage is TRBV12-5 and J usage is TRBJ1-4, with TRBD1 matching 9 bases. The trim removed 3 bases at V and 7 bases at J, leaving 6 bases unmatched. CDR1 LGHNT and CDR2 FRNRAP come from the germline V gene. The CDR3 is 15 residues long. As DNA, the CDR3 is TGTGCTAGTGGTTTAGGACAGGGGATAAGTGAAAAACTGTTTTTT. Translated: CASGLGQGISEKLFF. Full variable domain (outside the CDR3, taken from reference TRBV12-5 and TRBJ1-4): DARVTQTPRHKVTEMGQEVTMRCQPILGHNTVFWYRQTMMQGLELLAYFRNRAPLDDSGMPKDRFSAEMPDATLATLKIQPSEPRDSAVYFCASGLGQGISEKLFFGSGTQLSVL.

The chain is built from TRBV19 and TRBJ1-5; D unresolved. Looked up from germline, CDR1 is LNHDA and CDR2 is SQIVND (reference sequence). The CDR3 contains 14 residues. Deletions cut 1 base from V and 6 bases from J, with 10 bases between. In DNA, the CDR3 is TGTGCCAGTAGTATAGTAACGGGGAGTCAGCCCCAGCATTTT. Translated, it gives CASSIVTGSQPQHF.

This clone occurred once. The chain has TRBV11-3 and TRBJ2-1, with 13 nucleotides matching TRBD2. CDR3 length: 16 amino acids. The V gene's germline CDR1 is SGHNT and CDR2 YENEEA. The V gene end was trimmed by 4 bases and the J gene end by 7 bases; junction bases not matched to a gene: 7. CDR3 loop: CASSYGGTSGKNEQFF. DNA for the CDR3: TGTGCCAGCAGCTACGGCGGGACTAGCGGGAAGAATGAGCAGTTCTTC.

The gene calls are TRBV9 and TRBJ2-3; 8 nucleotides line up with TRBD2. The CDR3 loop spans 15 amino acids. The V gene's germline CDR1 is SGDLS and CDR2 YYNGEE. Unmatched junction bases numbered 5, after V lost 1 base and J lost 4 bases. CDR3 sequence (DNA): TGTGCCAGCAGCGTAAGCGGGAGAGGCCCAGATACGCAGTATTTT. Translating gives CASSVSGRGPDTQYF.

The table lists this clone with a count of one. CDR3 DNA sequence: TGTGCCAGCAGCTCCCCAGACAGGGCGAAGAGCGAGCAGTACTTC. This encodes CASSSPDRAKSEQYF. This chain uses TRBV5-4 with TRBJ2-7; 7 nucleotides align to TRBD1. This CDR3 comprises 15 residues. V dropped 3 bases and J dropped 6; count of bases not matched to a gene: 12. The germline CDR1 and CDR2 sequences are SGHNT and YYREEE (reference sequence). Complete variable domain (other parts from reference TRBV5-4 and TRBJ2-7): ETGVTQSPTHLIKTRGQQVTLRCSSQSGHNTVSWYQQALGQGPQFIFQYYREEENGRGNFPPRFSGLQFPNYSSELNVNALELDDSALYLCASSSPDRAKSEQYFGPGTRLTVT.

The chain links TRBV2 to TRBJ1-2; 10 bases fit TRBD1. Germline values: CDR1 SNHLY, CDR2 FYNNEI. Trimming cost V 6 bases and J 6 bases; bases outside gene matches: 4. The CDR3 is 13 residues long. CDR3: CASRIGQGDGYTF. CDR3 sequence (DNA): TGTGCCAGCAGAATTGGACAGGGGGATGGCTACACCTTC.

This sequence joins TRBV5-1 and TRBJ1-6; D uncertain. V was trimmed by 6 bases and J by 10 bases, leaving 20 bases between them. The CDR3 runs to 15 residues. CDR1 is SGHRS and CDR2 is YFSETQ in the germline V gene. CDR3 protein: CASKRSEFYGSPLHF. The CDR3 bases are TGCGCCAGCAAGAGGTCCGAGTTCTATGGATCACCCCTCCACTTT.

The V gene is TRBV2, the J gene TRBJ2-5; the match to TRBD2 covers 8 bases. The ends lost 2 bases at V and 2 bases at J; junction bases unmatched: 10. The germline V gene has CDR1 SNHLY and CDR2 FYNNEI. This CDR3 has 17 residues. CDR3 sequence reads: CASSEPSGLGGQETQYF. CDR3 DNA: TGTGCCAGCAGTGAACCTTCGGGACTAGGGGGGCAAGAGACCCAGTACTTC.